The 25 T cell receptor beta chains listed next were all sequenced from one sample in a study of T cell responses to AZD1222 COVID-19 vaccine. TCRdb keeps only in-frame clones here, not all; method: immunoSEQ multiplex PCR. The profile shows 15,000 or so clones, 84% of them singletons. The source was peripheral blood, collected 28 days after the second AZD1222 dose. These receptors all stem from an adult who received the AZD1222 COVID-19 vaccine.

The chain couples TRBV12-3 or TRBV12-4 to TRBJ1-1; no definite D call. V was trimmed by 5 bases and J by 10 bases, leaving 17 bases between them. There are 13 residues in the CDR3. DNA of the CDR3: TGTGCCAGCAGTCCCTCCTCGGGTTATGGAGCTTTCTTT. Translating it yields CASSPSSGYGAFF.

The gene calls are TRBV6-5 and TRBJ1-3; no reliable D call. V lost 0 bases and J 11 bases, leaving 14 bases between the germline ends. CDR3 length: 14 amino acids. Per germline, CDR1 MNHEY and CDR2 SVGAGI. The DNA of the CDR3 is TGTGCCAGCAGTTACTCGCAGCCCGCGGCATCCATATATTTT. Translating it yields CASSYSQPAASIYF.

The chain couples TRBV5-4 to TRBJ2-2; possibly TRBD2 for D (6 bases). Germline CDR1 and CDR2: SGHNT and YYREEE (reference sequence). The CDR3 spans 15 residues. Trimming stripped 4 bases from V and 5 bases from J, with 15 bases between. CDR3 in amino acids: CASSLVVSGTGELFF. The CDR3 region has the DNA TGTGCCAGCAGCCTCGTAGTTAGCGGTACCGGGGAGCTGTTTTTT.

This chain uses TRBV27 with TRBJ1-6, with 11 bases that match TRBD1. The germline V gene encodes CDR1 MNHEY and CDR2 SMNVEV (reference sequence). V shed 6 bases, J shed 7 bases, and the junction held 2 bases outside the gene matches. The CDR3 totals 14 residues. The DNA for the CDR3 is TGTGCCAGCAGCAGGGACAGGGGGAATTCACCCCTCCACTTT. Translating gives CASSRDRGNSPLHF.

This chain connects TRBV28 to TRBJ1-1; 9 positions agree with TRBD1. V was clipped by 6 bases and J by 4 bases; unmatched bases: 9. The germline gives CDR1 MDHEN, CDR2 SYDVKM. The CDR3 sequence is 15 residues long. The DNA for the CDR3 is TGTGCCAGCAGCTTCCGACAGGGGGTGATCACTGAAGCTTTCTTT. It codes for CASSFRQGVITEAFF.

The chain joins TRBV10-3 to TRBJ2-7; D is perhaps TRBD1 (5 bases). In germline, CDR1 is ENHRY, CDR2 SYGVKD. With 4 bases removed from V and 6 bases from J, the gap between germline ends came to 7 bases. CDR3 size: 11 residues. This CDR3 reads CAISGRGEQYF. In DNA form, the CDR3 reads TGTGCCATCAGTGGAAGGGGCGAGCAGTACTTC.

CDR3 nucleotide sequence: TGTGCCAGTAGTATGGAGAGGGTTGGCGAGCAGTACTTC. This codes for CASSMERVGEQYF. The V and J genes are TRBV19 and TRBJ2-7, with D perhaps TRBD2 (5 bases). Germline V gene data show CDR1 as LNHDA and CDR2 as SQIVND (reference sequence). V was cut by 3 bases and J by 6 bases, with 12 bases left in between. The CDR3 extends over 13 amino acids.

This CDR3 is CASSRGLSYNEQFF. DNA for the CDR3: TGTGCCAGTTCGCGGGGCCTCTCCTACAATGAGCAGTTCTTC. This chain uses TRBV19 with TRBJ2-1, with a tentative D call TRBD2 (6 bases). The CDR3 totals 14 residues. The ends were cut back, 8 bases at V and 0 bases at J, with 11 bases in the middle. Per germline, CDR1 LNHDA and CDR2 SQIVND (reference sequence).

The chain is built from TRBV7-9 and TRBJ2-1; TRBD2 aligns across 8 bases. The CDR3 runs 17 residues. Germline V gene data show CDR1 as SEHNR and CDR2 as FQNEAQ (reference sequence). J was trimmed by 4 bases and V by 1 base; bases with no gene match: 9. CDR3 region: CASSLETGGAGYNEQFF. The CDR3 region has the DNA TGTGCCAGCAGCTTAGAGACCGGGGGGGCCGGATACAATGAGCAGTTCTTC.

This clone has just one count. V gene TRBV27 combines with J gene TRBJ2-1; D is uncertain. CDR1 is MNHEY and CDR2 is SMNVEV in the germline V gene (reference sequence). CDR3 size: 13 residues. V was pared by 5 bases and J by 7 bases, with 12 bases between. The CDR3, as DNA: TGTGCCAGCAGTCCCCAAGTGTGGAATGAGCAGTTCTTC. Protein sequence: CASSPQVWNEQFF.

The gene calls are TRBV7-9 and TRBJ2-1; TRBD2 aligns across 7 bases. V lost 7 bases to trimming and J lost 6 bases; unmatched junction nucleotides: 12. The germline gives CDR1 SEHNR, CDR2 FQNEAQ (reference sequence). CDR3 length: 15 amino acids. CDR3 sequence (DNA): TGTGCCAGCAACCTTCACGGGGGGTTGTCCAATGAGCAGTTCTTC. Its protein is CASNLHGGLSNEQFF.

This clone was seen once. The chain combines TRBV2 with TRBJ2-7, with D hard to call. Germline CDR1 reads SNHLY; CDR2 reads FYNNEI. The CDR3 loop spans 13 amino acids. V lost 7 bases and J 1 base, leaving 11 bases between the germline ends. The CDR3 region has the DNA TGTGCCAGCACTCCGGACCATTCCTACGAGCAGTACTTC. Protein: CASTPDHSYEQYF.

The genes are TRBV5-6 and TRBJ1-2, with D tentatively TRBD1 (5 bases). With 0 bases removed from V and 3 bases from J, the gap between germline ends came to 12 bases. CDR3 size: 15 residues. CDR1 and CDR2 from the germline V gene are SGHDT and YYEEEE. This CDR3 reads CASSLGGVEYYGYTF. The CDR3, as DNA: TGTGCCAGCAGCTTGGGAGGGGTCGAATACTATGGCTACACCTTC.

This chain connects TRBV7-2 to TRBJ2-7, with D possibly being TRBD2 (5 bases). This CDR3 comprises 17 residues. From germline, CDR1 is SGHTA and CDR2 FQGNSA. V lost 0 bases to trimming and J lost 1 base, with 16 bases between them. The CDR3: CASSLAFSSAESYEQYF. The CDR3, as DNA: TGTGCCAGCAGCTTAGCGTTCAGTTCAGCGGAGTCCTACGAGCAGTACTTC.

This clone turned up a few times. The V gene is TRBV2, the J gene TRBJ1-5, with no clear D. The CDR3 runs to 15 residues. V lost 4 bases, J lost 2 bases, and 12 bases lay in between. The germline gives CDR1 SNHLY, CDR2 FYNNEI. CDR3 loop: CASSVDFTGNQPQHF. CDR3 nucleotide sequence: TGTGCCAGCAGTGTCGACTTTACGGGCAATCAGCCCCAGCATTTT.

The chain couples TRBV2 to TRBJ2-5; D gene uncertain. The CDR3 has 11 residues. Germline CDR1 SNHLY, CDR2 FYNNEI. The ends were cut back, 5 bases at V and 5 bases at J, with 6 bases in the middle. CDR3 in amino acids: CASSPAETQYF. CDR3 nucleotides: TGTGCCAGCAGTCCTGCGGAGACCCAGTACTTC.

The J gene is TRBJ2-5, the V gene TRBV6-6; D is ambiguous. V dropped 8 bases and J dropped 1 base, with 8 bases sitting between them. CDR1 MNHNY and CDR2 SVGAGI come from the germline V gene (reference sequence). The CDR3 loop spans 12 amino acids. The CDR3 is CASAWGQETQYF. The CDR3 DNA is TGTGCCAGCGCTTGGGGCCAAGAGACCCAGTACTTC.

In nucleotides, the CDR3 is TGCGCCAGCAGCCAAGGGGGAACAGGGAGCTATGGCTACACCTTC. It is translated as CASSQGGTGSYGYTF. The J gene is TRBJ1-2, the V gene TRBV4-1, with D tentatively TRBD1 (6 bases). This CDR3 region has 15 residues. V was clipped by 1 base and J by 4 bases, with 13 bases between them. CDR1 is MGHRA and CDR2 is YSYEKL in the germline V gene.

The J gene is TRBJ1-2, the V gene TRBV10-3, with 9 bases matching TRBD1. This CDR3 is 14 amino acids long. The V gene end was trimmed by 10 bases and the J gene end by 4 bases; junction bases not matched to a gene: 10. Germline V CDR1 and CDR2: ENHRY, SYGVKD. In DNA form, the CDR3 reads TGTGCCACCCAAGGACAGGGGCCGCTCTATGGCTACACCTTC. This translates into CATQGQGPLYGYTF.

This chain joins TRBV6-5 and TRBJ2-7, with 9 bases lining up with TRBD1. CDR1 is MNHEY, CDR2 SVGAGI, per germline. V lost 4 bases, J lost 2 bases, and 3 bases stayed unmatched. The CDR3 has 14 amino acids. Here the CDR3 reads CASSSGQGPYEQYF. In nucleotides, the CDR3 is TGTGCCAGCAGTTCGGGACAGGGACCCTACGAGCAGTACTTC.

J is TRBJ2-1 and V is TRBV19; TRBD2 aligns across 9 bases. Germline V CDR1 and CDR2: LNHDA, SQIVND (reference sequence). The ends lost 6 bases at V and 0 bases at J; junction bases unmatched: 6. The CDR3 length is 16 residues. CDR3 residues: CASRTSGLSSYNEQFF. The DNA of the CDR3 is TGTGCCAGTAGGACTAGCGGACTTAGCTCCTACAATGAGCAGTTCTTC. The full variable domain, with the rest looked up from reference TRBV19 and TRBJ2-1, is DGGITQSPKYLFRKEGQNVTLSCEQNLNHDAMYWYRQDPGQGLRLIYYSQIVNDFQKGDIAEGYSVSREKKESFPLTVTSAQKNPTAFYLCASRTSGLSSYNEQFFGPGTRLTVL.

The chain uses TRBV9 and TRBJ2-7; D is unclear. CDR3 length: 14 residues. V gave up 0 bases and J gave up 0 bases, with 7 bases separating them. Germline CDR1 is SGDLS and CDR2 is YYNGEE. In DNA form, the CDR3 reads TGTGCCAGCAGCGTAGACAGTTACTCCTACGAGCAGTACTTC. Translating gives CASSVDSYSYEQYF.

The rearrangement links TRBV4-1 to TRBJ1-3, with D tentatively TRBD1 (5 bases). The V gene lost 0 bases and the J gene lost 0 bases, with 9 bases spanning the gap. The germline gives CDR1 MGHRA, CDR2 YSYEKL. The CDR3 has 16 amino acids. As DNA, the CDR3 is TGCGCCAGCAGCCAAGAGGGACGGAACTCTGGAAACACCATATATTTT. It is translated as CASSQEGRNSGNTIYF.

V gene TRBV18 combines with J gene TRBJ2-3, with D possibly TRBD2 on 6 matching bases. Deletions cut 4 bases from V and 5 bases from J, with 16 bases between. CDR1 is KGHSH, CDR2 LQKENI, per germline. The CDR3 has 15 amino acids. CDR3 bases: TGTGCCAGCTCACTCTCGGAGGGAGCGGGAGATACGCAGTATTTT. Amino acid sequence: CASSLSEGAGDTQYF.

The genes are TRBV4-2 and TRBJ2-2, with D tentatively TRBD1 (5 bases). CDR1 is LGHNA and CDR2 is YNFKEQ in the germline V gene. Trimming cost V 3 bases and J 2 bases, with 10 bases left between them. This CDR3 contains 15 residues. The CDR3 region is CASSHSTDNTGELFF. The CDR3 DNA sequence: TGTGCCAGCAGCCATTCGACAGACAACACCGGGGAGCTGTTTTTT.